The clone carrying this T cell receptor beta chain was counted ten times or more. Its antigen is still unknown. A single record per CDR3 protein comes from TCRdb applying MiXCR to the 5' RACE reads. The sample records around 230,000 distinct CDR3 sequences, over 7% being singletons. The data originate from a study of CD8 T cells in ankylosing spondylitis. Study results and caveats: Ankylosing spondylitis blood appeared to be characterized by a TCR beta motif of 8 or 9 highly homologous variants. Significant enrichment of disease-linked clones was reported in matched ankylosing spondylitis synovial fluid.

With 6 bases clipped from V and 6 bases from J, the junction kept 5 bases outside the gene matches. Germline V CDR1 and CDR2: SSHAT, FNYEAQ (reference sequence). This CDR3 region has 13 residues. The sample comprised blood, either unsorted or a sorted T cell fraction (not recorded which). This chain links TRBV7-7 with TRBJ2-1, with TRBD1 matching 7 bases. The sequence derives from a female donor with ankylosing spondylitis or in good health (not recorded which). The DNA of the CDR3 is TGTGCCAGCAGGCCGTCAGGGGGCAATGAGCAGTTCTTC. This translates into CASRPSGGNEQFF.